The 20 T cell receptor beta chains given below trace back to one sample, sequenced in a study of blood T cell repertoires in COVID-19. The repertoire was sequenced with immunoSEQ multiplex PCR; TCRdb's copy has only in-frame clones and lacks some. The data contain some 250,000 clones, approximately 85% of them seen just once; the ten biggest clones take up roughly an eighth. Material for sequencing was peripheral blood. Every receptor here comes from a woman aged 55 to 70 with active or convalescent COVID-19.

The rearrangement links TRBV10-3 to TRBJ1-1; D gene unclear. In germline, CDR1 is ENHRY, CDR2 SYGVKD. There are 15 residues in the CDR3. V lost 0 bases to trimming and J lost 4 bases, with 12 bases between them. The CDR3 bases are TGTGCCATCAGTGAGTCTGGTACCCCCGGCACTGAAGCTTTCTTT. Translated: CAISESGTPGTEAFF.

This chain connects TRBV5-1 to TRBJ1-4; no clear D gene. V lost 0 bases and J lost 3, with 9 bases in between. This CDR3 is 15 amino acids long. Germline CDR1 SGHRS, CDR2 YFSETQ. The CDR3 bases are TGCGCCAGCAGCTTGGATCGGGGTGCTAATGAAAAACTGTTTTTT. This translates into CASSLDRGANEKLFF. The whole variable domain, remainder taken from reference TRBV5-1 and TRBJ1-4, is KAGVTQTPRYLIKTRGQQVTLSCSPISGHRSVSWYQQTPGQGLQFLFEYFSETQRNKGNFPGRFSGRQFSNSRSEMNVSTLELGDSALYLCASSLDRGANEKLFFGSGTQLSVL.

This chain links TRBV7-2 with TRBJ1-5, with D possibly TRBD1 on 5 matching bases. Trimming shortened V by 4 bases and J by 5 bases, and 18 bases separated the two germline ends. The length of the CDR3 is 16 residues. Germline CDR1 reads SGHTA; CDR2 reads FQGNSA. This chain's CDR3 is CASSSQVWVRDQPQHF. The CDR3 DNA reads TGTGCCAGCAGCTCGCAGGTATGGGTCAGGGATCAGCCCCAGCATTTT.

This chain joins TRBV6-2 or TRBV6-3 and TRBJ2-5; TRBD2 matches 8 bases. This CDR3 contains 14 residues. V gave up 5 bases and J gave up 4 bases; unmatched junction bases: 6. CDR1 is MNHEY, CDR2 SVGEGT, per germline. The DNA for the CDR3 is TGTGCCAGCAGTCGGGCGGGGGGCAGAGAGACCCAGTACTTC. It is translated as CASSRAGGRETQYF.

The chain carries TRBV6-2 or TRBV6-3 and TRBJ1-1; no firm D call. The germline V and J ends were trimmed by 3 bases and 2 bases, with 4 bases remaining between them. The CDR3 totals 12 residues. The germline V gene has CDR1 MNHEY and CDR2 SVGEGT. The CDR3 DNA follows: TGTGCCAGCAGTTATCGTAACACTGAAGCTTTCTTT. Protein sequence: CASSYRNTEAFF.

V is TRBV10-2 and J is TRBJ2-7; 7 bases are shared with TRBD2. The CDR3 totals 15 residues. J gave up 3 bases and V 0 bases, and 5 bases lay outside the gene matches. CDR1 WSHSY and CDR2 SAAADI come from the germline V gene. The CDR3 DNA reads TGCGCCAGCAGTGAGTCGGGAGGGGCGGGCTACGAGCAGTACTTC. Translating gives CASSESGGAGYEQYF.

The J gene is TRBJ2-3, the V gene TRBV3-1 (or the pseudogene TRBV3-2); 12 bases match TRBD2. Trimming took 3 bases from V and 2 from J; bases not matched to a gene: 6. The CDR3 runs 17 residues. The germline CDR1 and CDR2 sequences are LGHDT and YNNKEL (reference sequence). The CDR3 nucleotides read TGTGCCAGCAGCCAGGATCCTAGCGGGGGGGCCACAGATACGCAGTATTTT. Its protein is CASSQDPSGGATDTQYF.

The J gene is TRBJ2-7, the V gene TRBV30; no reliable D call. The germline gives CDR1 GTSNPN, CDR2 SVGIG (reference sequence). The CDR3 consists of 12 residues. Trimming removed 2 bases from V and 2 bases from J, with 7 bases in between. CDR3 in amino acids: CAWSLSTYEQYF. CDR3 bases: TGTGCCTGGAGTCTCTCTACCTACGAGCAGTACTTC.

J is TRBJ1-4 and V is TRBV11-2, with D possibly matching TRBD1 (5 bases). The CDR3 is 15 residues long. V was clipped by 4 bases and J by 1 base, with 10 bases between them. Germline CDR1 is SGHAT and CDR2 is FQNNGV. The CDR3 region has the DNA TGTGCCAGCAGCTCCTCCCAGGGAACTAATGAAAAACTGTTTTTT. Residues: CASSSSQGTNEKLFF.

The chain's CDR3 is CASSPPSLPFNEQFF. The CDR3 DNA reads TGTGCCAGCTCGCCTCCTAGCCTCCCCTTCAATGAGCAGTTCTTC. V and J are TRBV18 and TRBJ2-1; possibly TRBD2 for D (5 bases). The V gene lost 6 bases and the J gene lost 6 bases, with 18 bases spanning the gap. The CDR3 sequence is 15 residues long. Germline V gene data show CDR1 as KGHSH and CDR2 as LQKENI.

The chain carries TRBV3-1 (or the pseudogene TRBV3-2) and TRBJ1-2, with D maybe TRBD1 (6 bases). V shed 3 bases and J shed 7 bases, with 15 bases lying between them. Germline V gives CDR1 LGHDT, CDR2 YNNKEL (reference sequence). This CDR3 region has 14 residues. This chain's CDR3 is CASSQFNRVPGYTF. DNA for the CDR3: TGTGCCAGCAGCCAGTTCAACAGGGTTCCTGGCTACACCTTC.

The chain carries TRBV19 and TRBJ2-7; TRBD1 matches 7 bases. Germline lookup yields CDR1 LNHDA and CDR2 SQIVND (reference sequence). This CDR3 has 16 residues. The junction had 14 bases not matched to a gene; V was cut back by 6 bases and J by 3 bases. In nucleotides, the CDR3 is TGTGCCAGTAGGGAGGCTAGGGACAGCCCAATCTACGAGCAGTACTTC. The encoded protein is CASREARDSPIYEQYF.

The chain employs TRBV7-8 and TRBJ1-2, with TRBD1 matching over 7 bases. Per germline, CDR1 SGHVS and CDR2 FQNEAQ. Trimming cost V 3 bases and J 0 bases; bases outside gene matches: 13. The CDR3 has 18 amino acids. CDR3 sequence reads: CASSFNLPRQGANYGYTF. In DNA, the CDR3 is TGTGCCAGCAGCTTCAACCTCCCAAGACAGGGCGCTAACTATGGCTACACCTTC.

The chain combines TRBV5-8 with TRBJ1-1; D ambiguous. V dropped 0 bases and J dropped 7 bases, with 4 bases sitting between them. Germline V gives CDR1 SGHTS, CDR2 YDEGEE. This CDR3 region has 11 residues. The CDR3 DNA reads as TGTGCCAGCAGCTTGGTTCGTGAAGCTTTCTTT. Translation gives CASSLVREAFF.

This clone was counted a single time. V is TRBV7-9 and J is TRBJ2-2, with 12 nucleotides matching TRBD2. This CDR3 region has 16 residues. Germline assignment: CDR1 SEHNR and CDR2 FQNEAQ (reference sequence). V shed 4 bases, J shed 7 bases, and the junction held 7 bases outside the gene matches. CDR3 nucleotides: TGTGCCAGCAGCTCTCAGACTAGCGGGGGTTACGGGGAGCTGTTTTTT. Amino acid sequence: CASSSQTSGGYGELFF.

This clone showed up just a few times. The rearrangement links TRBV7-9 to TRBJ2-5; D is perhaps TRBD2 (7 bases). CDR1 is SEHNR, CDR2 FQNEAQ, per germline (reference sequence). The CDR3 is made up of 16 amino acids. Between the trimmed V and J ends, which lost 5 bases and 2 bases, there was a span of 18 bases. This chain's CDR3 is CASSAGRGAGQETQYF. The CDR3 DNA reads TGTGCCAGCAGCGCGGGACGGGGGGCGGGTCAAGAGACCCAGTACTTC.

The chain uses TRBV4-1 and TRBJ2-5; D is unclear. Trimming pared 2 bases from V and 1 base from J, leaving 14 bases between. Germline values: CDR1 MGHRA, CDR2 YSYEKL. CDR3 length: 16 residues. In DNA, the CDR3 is TGCGCCAGCAGCCAACCTCACCTAACGGGCCAAGAGACCCAGTACTTC. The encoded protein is CASSQPHLTGQETQYF.

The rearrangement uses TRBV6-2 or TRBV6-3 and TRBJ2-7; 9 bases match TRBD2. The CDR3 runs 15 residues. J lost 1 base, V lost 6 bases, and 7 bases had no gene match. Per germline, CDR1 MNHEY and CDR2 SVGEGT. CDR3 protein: CASSSLAGISYEQYF. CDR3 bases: TGTGCCAGCAGCTCTCTAGCGGGGATTTCCTACGAGCAGTACTTC.

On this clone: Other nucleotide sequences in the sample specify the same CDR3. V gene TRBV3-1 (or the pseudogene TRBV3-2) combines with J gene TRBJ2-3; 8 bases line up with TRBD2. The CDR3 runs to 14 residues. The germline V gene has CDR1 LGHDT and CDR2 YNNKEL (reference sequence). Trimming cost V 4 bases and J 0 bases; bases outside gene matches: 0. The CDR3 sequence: CASSRGGSTDTQYF. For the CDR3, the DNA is TGTGCCAGCAGCCGCGGGGGGAGCACAGATACGCAGTATTTT.

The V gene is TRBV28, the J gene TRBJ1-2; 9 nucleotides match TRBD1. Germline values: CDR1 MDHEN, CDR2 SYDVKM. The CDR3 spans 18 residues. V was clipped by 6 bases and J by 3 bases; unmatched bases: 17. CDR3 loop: CASSSSSPGTGLDYGYTF. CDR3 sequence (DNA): TGTGCCAGCAGCTCCTCCAGTCCCGGGACAGGGTTGGACTATGGCTACACCTTC.